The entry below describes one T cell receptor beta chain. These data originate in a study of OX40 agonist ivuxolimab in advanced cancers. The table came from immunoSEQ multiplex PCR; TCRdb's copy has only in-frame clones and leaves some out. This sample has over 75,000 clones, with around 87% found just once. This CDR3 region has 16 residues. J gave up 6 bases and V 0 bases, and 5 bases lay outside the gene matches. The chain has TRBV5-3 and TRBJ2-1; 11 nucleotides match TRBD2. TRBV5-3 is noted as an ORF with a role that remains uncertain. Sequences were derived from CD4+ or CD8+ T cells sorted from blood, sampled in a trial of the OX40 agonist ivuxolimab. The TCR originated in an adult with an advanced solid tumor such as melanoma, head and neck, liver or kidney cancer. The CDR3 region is CARSLVALAGGNEQFF. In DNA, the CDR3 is TGTGCCAGAAGCTTGGTAGCGCTAGCGGGAGGCAATGAGCAGTTCTTC.